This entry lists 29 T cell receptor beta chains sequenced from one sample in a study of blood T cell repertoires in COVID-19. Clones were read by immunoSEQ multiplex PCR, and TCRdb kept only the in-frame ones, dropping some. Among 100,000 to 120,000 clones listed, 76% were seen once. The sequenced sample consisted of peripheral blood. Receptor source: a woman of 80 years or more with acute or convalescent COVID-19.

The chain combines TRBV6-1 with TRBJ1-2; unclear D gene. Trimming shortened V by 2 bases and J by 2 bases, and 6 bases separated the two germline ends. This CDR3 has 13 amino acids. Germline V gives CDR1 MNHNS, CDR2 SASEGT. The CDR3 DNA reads TGTGCCAGCAGTGAAACATCCAACTATGGCTACACCTTC. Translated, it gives CASSETSNYGYTF.

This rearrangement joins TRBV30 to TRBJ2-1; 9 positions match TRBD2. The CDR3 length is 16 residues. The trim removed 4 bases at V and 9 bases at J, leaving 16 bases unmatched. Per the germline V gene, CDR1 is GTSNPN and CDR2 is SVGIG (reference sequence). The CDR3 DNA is TGTGCCTGGACCCCAGGGCTAGCGGGACAAACCGGTGAGCAGTTCTTC. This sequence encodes CAWTPGLAGQTGEQFF.

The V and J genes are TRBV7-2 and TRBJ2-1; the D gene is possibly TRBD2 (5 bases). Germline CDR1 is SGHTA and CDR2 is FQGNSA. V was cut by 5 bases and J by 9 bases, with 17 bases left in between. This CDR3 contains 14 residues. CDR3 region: CASSQQRDGTEQFF. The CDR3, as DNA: TGTGCCAGCAGCCAGCAGAGGGATGGCACTGAGCAGTTCTTC.

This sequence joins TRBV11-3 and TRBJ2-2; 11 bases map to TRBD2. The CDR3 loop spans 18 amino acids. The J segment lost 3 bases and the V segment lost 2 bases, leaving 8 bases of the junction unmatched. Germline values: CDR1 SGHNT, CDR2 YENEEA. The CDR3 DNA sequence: TGTGCCAGCAGCTTATCCGCTTGGGGACTAGCGGACACCGGGGAGCTGTTTTTT. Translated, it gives CASSLSAWGLADTGELFF.

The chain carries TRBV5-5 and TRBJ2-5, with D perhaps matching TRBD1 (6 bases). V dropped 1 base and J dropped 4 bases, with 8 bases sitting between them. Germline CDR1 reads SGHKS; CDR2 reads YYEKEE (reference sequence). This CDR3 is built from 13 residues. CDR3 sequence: CASSLRGGETQYF. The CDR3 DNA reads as TGTGCCAGCAGCTTGAGAGGGGGAGAGACCCAGTACTTC.

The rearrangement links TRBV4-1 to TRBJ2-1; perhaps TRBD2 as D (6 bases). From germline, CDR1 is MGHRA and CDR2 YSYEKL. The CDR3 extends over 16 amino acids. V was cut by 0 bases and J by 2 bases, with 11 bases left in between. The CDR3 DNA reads TGCGCCAGCAGCCAAGATGGCCTAGCGCCCTACAATGAGCAGTTCTTC. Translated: CASSQDGLAPYNEQFF.

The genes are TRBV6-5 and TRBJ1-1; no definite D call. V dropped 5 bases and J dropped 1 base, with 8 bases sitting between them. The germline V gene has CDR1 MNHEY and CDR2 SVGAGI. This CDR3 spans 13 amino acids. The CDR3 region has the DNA TGTGCCAGCAGTAAACAGAGGAACACTGAAGCTTTCTTT. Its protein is CASSKQRNTEAFF.

The CDR3 is CASRGGSGANVLTF. CDR3 bases: TGTGCCAGCCGGGGGGGCTCCGGGGCCAACGTCCTGACTTTC. The rearrangement joins TRBV6-5 to TRBJ2-6; TRBD2 matches 8 bases. Looked up from germline, CDR1 is MNHEY and CDR2 is SVGAGI. After removal of 8 bases from V and 4 bases from J, the junction contained 4 bases not matched to a gene. This CDR3 contains 14 residues.

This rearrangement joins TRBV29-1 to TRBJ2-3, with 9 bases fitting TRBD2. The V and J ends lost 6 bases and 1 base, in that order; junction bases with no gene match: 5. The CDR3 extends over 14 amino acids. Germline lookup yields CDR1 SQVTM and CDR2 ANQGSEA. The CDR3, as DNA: TGCAGCGTAGAGCGGGGGGACGGCACAGATACGCAGTATTTT. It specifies CSVERGDGTDTQYF.

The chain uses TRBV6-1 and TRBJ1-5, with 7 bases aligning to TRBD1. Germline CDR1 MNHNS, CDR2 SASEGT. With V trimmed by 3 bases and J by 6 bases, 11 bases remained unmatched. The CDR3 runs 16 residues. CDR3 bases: TGTGCCAGCAGTGAGGCCGTTCAAGGGGGCGTTCAGCCCCAGCATTTT. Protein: CASSEAVQGGVQPQHF.

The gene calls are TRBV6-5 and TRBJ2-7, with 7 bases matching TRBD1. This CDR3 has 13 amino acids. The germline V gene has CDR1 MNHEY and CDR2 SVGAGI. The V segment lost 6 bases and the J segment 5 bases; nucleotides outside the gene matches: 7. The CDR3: CASRSTDRDEQYF. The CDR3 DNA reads TGTGCCAGCAGATCCACCGACAGGGACGAGCAGTACTTC.

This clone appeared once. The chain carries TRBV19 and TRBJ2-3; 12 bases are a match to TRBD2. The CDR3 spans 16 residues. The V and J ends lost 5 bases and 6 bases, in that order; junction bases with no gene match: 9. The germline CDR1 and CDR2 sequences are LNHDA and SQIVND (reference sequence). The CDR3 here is CASSATNLAGGDTQYF. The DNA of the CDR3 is TGTGCCAGTAGTGCAACGAACCTAGCGGGAGGGGATACGCAGTATTTT. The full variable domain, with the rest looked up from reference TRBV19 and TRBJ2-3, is DGGITQSPKYLFRKEGQNVTLSCEQNLNHDAMYWYRQDPGQGLRLIYYSQIVNDFQKGDIAEGYSVSREKKESFPLTVTSAQKNPTAFYLCASSATNLAGGDTQYFGPGTRLTVL.

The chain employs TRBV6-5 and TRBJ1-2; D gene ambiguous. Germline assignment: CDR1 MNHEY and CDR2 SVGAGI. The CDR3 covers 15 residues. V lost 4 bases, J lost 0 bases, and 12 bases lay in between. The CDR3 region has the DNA TGTGCCAGCAGTTTCCGAGACACGGCTAACTATGGCTACACCTTC. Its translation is CASSFRDTANYGYTF.

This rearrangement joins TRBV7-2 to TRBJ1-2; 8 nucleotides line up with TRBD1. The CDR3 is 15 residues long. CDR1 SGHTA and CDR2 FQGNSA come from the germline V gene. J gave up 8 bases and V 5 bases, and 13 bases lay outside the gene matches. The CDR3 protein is CASSPRTGRGGGYTF. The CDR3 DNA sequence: TGTGCCAGCAGCCCACGGACAGGGAGGGGAGGGGGCTACACCTTC.

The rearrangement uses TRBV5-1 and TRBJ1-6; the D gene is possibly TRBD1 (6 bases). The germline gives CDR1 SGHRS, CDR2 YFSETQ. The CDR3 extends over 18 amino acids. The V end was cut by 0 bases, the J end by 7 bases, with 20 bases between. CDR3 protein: CASSLGVWGDRKNSPLHF. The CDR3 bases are TGCGCCAGCAGCTTGGGAGTTTGGGGAGACAGGAAAAATTCACCCCTCCACTTT.

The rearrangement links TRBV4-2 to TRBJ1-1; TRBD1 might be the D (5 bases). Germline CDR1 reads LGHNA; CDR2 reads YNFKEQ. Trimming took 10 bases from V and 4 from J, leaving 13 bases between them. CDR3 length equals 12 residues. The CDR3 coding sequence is TGTGCCACAGGGAGGGTAACCACTGAAGCTTTCTTT. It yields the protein CATGRVTTEAFF.

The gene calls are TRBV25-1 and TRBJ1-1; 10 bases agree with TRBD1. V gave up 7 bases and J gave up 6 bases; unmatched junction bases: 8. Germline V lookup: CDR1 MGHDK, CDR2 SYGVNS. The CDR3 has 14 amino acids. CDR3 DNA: TGTGCCAGCAACCGGAGACAGGGGGCTCCTGAAGCTTTCTTT. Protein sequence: CASNRRQGAPEAFF.

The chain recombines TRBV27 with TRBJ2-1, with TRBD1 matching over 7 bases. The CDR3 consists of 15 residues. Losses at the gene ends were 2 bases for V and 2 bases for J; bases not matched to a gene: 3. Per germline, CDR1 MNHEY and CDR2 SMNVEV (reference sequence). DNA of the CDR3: TGTGCCAGCAGTTTAGAGGGGGCTACCTACAATGAGCAGTTCTTC. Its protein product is CASSLEGATYNEQFF.

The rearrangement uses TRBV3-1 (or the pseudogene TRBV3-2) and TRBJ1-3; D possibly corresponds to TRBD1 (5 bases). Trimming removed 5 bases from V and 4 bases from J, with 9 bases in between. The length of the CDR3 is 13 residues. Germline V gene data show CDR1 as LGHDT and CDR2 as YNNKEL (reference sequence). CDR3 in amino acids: CASSGARGNTIYF. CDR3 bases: TGTGCCAGCAGCGGGGCGCGAGGAAACACCATATATTTT.

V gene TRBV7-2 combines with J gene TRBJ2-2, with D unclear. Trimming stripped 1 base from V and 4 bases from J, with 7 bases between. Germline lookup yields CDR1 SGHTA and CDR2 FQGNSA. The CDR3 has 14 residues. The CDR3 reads CASSLVQATGELFF. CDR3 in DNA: TGTGCCAGCAGCTTAGTTCAGGCCACCGGGGAGCTGTTTTTT.

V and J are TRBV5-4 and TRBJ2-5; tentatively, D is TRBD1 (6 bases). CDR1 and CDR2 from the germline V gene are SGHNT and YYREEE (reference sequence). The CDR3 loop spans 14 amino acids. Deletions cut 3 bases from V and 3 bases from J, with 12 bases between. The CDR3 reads CASSYPDREETQYF. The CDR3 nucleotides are TGTGCCAGCAGCTACCCGGACAGAGAAGAGACCCAGTACTTC.

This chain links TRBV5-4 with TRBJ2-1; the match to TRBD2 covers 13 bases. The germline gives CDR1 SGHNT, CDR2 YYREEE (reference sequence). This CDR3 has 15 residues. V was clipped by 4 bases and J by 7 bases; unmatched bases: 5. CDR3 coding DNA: TGTGCCAGCAGCCCTGGGACTAGCGGGGTTAATGAGCAGTTCTTC. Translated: CASSPGTSGVNEQFF.

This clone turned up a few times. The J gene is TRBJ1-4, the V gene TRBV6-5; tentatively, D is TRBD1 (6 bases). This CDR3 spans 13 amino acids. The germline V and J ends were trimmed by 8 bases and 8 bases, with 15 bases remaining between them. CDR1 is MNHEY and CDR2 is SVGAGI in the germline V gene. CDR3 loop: CASAPGTSEKLFF. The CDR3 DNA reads TGTGCCAGCGCCCCCGGGACATCGGAAAAACTGTTTTTT.

CDR3: CAWSALAGPTDTQYF. The DNA for the CDR3 is TGTGCCTGGAGCGCCTTAGCGGGACCCACAGATACGCAGTATTTT. V is TRBV30 and J is TRBJ2-3; 8 bases align to TRBD2. This CDR3 comprises 15 residues. CDR1 and CDR2 from the germline V gene are GTSNPN and SVGIG (reference sequence). The V and J ends lost 3 bases and 2 bases, in that order; junction bases with no gene match: 7.

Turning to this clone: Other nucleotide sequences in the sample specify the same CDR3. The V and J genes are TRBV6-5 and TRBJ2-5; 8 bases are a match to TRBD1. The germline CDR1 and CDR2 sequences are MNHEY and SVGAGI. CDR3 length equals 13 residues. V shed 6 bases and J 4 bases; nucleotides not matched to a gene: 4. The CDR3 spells CASSRDRGETQYF. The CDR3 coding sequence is TGTGCCAGCAGCCGCGACAGGGGAGAGACCCAGTACTTC.

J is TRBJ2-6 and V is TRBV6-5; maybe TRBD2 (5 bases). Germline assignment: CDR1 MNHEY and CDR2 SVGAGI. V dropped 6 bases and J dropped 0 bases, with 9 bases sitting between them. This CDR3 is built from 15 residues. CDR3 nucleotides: TGTGCCAGCAGGAGGGATCGCTCTGGGGCCAACGTCCTGACTTTC. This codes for CASRRDRSGANVLTF.

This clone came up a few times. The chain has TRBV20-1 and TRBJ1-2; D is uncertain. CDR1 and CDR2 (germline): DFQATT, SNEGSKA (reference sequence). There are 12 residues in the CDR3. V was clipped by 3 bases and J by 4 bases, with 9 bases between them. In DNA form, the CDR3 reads TGCAGTGCTAGTAGAGGCAGCTATGGCTACACCTTC. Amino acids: CSASRGSYGYTF.

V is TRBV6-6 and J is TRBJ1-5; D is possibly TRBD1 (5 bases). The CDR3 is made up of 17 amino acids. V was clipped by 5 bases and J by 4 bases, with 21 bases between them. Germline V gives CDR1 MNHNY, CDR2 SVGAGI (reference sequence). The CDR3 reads CASSPRDLTFLNQPQHF. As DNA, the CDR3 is TGTGCCAGCAGTCCCCGGGACTTAACTTTCTTGAATCAGCCCCAGCATTTT.

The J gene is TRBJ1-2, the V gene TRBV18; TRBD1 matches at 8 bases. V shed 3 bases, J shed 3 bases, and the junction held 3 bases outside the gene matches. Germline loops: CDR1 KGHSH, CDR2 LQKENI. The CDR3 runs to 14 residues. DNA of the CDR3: TGTGCCAGCTCACCGACAGGGGACGACTATGGCTACACCTTC. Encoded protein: CASSPTGDDYGYTF.